These T cell receptor beta chains were read from a single sample in a study of blood T cell repertoires in COVID-19. Produced via immunoSEQ multiplex PCR; TCRdb's table is partial and in-frame only. The data show 70,000 or so clones, around four fifths seen once. The sequencing input was peripheral blood. The receptor source for this set is a man at least 80 years old with active or convalescent COVID-19. Each CDR3 is given with its conserved first and last residue. Fields, in order: J gene, V gene, clone size, D gene, CDR3 DNA, CDR3 protein. A D gene is named only where the DNA matches it firmly. Clone size is given for some rows only: seen once, a few or many times, or a class if the clone is expanded.

J gene: TRBJ1-2; V gene: TRBV14; clone size: few; D gene: NA; CDR3 DNA: TGTGCCAGCAGCCACAGTGGTGGGGGCGCGTTAGGCTACACCTTC; CDR3 protein: CASSHSGGGALGYTF
J gene: TRBJ2-3; V gene: TRBV4-3; clone size: NA; D gene: NA; CDR3 DNA: TGCGCCAGCAGCCAAGAATTAGGGGTCCGGCAGTATTTT; CDR3 protein: CASSQELGVRQYF
J gene: TRBJ2-5; V gene: TRBV7-2; clone size: NA; D gene: TRBD1; CDR3 DNA: TGTGCCAGCAGTTCTACGACAGGGCGGGAGACCCAGTACTTC; CDR3 protein: CASSSTTGRETQYF
J gene: TRBJ2-7; V gene: TRBV12-3/TRBV12-4; clone size: NA; D gene: NA; CDR3 DNA: TGTGCCAGCAGTTTAAGGGGCAGCTACGAGCAGTACTTC; CDR3 protein: CASSLRGSYEQYF
J gene: TRBJ1-4; V gene: TRBV6-4; clone size: NA; D gene: NA; CDR3 DNA: TGTGCCAGCAGTGTCAACGCCGCCGCCAGGGTAAGTGAAAAACTGTTTTTT; CDR3 protein: CASSVNAAARVSEKLFF
J gene: TRBJ1-3; V gene: TRBV7-6; clone size: NA; D gene: TRBD1; CDR3 DNA: TGTGCCAGCAGCTTAGAGGGGACAGGGGGCACTGGAAACACCATATATTTT; CDR3 protein: CASSLEGTGGTGNTIYF
J gene: TRBJ1-3; V gene: TRBV19; clone size: NA; D gene: TRBD1; CDR3 DNA: TGTGCCAGTAGTACGGACAGGGGGTCCTCCTCTGGAAACACCATATATTTT; CDR3 protein: CASSTDRGSSSGNTIYF
J gene: TRBJ1-1; V gene: TRBV2; clone size: NA; D gene: NA; CDR3 DNA: TGTGCCAGCAGGTATACAGTAGGAACATCTGAAGCTTTCTTT; CDR3 protein: CASRYTVGTSEAFF
J gene: TRBJ2-5; V gene: TRBV2; clone size: NA; D gene: NA; CDR3 DNA: TGTGCCAGCAGTTTACCTGACAGAGTACTCGGCCAAGAGACCCAGTACTTC; CDR3 protein: CASSLPDRVLGQETQYF
J gene: TRBJ1-4; V gene: TRBV5-1; clone size: NA; D gene: TRBD1; CDR3 DNA: TGCGCCAGCAGCCCCCCGACAGGGGTGACTAATGAAAAACTGTTTTTT; CDR3 protein: CASSPPTGVTNEKLFF
J gene: TRBJ2-2; V gene: TRBV6-2/TRBV6-3; clone size: NA; D gene: TRBD2; CDR3 DNA: TGTGCCAGCAGTTCGACTAGCGAGGTCACCGGGGAGCTGTTTTTT; CDR3 protein: CASSSTSEVTGELFF
J gene: TRBJ1-6; V gene: TRBV5-4; clone size: NA; D gene: NA; CDR3 DNA: TGTGCCAGCAGCGGGGGACTCCAGAGCTCCTATAATTCACCCCTCCACTTT; CDR3 protein: CASSGGLQSSYNSPLHF
J gene: TRBJ1-1; V gene: TRBV10-2; clone size: few; D gene: TRBD1; CDR3 DNA: TGCGCCAGCAGTGCGGGACAGGGTCGGGTTCAGAACACTGAAGCTTTCTTT; CDR3 protein: CASSAGQGRVQNTEAFF
J gene: TRBJ2-7; V gene: TRBV19; clone size: NA; D gene: TRBD1; CDR3 DNA: TGTGCCAGTGCGACTCCGAGGACAGGGGGCTACGAGCAGTACTTC; CDR3 protein: CASATPRTGGYEQYF
J gene: TRBJ2-1; V gene: TRBV7-9; clone size: NA; D gene: TRBD2; CDR3 DNA: TGTGCCAGCAGCCAAACACTAGCGGGGGGGCCGGGTGAGCAGTTCTTC; CDR3 protein: CASSQTLAGGPGEQFF
J gene: TRBJ1-1; V gene: TRBV19; clone size: NA; D gene: NA; CDR3 DNA: TGTGCCAGTAGTGCCCAGCCAACCTCAGCACAGGGCAGAGGGACTGAAGCTTTCTTT; CDR3 protein: CASSAQPTSAQGRGTEAFF
J gene: TRBJ2-2; V gene: TRBV20-1; clone size: once; D gene: NA; CDR3 DNA: TGCAGTGCTAGAGATCTAGGGGAGCTGTTTTTT; CDR3 protein: CSARDLGELFF
J gene: TRBJ1-4; V gene: TRBV10-3; clone size: NA; D gene: TRBD1; CDR3 DNA: TGTGCCATCAGTGATTCAGGGGGCGATAATGAAAAACTGTTTTTT; CDR3 protein: CAISDSGGDNEKLFF
J gene: TRBJ2-1; V gene: TRBV24-1; clone size: NA; D gene: TRBD1; CDR3 DNA: TGTGCCACCAGTGAATCCGGACAGGCTGGGGTCCAGTTCTTC; CDR3 protein: CATSESGQAGVQFF
J gene: TRBJ2-6; V gene: TRBV9; clone size: NA; D gene: TRBD1; CDR3 DNA: TGTGCCAGCAGCGCGGGACAGATCTCTGGGGCCAACGTCCTGACTTTC; CDR3 protein: CASSAGQISGANVLTF
J gene: TRBJ1-2; V gene: TRBV10-3; clone size: NA; D gene: NA; CDR3 DNA: TGTGCCATCAGGGATTCGGGGGGTAACTATGGCTACACCTTC; CDR3 protein: CAIRDSGGNYGYTF
J gene: TRBJ2-2; V gene: TRBV4-2; clone size: few; D gene: NA; CDR3 DNA: TGTGCCAGCAGCCAAGAGAGGCCTTACTTCGGGGAGCTGTTTTTT; CDR3 protein: CASSQERPYFGELFF
J gene: TRBJ2-1; V gene: TRBV3-1/TRBV3-2; clone size: NA; D gene: TRBD1; CDR3 DNA: TGTGCCAGCAGCGGGACAGGGGGAACTAGCGGATACAATGAGCAGTTCTTC; CDR3 protein: CASSGTGGTSGYNEQFF
J gene: TRBJ1-2; V gene: TRBV19; clone size: NA; D gene: NA; CDR3 DNA: TGTGCCAGTAGTATGGTAGGGGCGGTCTATGGCTACACCTTC; CDR3 protein: CASSMVGAVYGYTF
J gene: TRBJ2-7; V gene: TRBV27; clone size: NA; D gene: TRBD2; CDR3 DNA: TGTGCCAGCAGTTTCTCTAGCGGGAGTTACGAGCAGTACTTC; CDR3 protein: CASSFSSGSYEQYF
J gene: TRBJ2-2; V gene: TRBV4-1; clone size: NA; D gene: TRBD2; CDR3 DNA: TGCGCCAGCAGCGACACTTTCCAGCGGGGGAACACCGGGGAGCTGTTTTTT; CDR3 protein: CASSDTFQRGNTGELFF
J gene: TRBJ2-5; V gene: TRBV19; clone size: NA; D gene: TRBD2; CDR3 DNA: TGTGCCAGTAGTATTTCGGGGGGGGAGACCCAGTACTTC; CDR3 protein: CASSISGGETQYF
J gene: TRBJ1-5; V gene: TRBV11-2; clone size: NA; D gene: NA; CDR3 DNA: TGTGCCAGCAGCTCCAGAAATAGCAATCAGCCCCAGCATTTT; CDR3 protein: CASSSRNSNQPQHF
J gene: TRBJ2-7; V gene: TRBV5-4; clone size: NA; D gene: TRBD1; CDR3 DNA: TGTGCCAGCAGCTTGACAGGGGGCCTAGGCGAGCAGTACTTC; CDR3 protein: CASSLTGGLGEQYF
J gene: TRBJ1-1; V gene: TRBV16; clone size: NA; D gene: NA; CDR3 DNA: TGTGCCAGCAGCCAACTGGCAAACACTGAAGCTTTCTTT; CDR3 protein: CASSQLANTEAFF
J gene: TRBJ2-7; V gene: TRBV5-1; clone size: NA; D gene: NA; CDR3 DNA: TGCGCCAGCAGCTCCGGGAATGCCTACGAGCAGTACTTC; CDR3 protein: CASSSGNAYEQYF
J gene: TRBJ2-5; V gene: TRBV19; clone size: NA; D gene: TRBD2; CDR3 DNA: TGTGCCACCCGGAGCGGGGGGGCCCAAGAGACCCAGTACTTC; CDR3 protein: CATRSGGAQETQYF
J gene: TRBJ1-4; V gene: TRBV4-1; clone size: NA; D gene: TRBD1; CDR3 DNA: TGCGCCAGCAGCCAAACCGCGGACAGGGGGCGGGCAACTAATGAAAAACTGTTTTTT; CDR3 protein: CASSQTADRGRATNEKLFF
J gene: TRBJ2-7; V gene: TRBV27; clone size: NA; D gene: TRBD2; CDR3 DNA: TGTGCCAGCAGTTTAACTGGCGGGAGCTCCTACGAGCAGTACTTC; CDR3 protein: CASSLTGGSSYEQYF
J gene: TRBJ2-7; V gene: TRBV3-1/TRBV3-2; clone size: NA; D gene: NA; CDR3 DNA: TGTGCCAGCAGCCAAGAACAGTTCTCCTACGAGCAGTACTTC; CDR3 protein: CASSQEQFSYEQYF
J gene: TRBJ2-5; V gene: TRBV7-9; clone size: NA; D gene: NA; CDR3 DNA: TGTGCCAGCAGCTTGTCCTCAGGGATGGGAGAGACCCAGTACTTC; CDR3 protein: CASSLSSGMGETQYF
J gene: TRBJ2-5; V gene: TRBV4-1; clone size: NA; D gene: TRBD1; CDR3 DNA: TGCGCCAGCAGCCAAGTTCCCAGGGGGCGCAGAGAGACCCAGTACTTC; CDR3 protein: CASSQVPRGRRETQYF
J gene: TRBJ2-4; V gene: TRBV6-5; clone size: NA; D gene: TRBD1; CDR3 DNA: TGTGCCAGCGACAGGGGACAAGCCAAAAACATTCAGTACTTC; CDR3 protein: CASDRGQAKNIQYF
J gene: TRBJ1-3; V gene: TRBV5-1; clone size: NA; D gene: NA; CDR3 DNA: TGCGCCAGCAGCTTGTCTGTGGCAGGTCGGACTGGAAACACCATATATTTT; CDR3 protein: CASSLSVAGRTGNTIYF
J gene: TRBJ2-3; V gene: TRBV4-1; clone size: NA; D gene: TRBD1; CDR3 DNA: TGCGCCAGCAGCCTCGGGACAGGGGGCAAAGATACGCAGTATTTT; CDR3 protein: CASSLGTGGKDTQYF
J gene: TRBJ1-1; V gene: TRBV19; clone size: NA; D gene: TRBD1; CDR3 DNA: TGTGCCAGTACGGGACAGGGTAGGAAGTCGAACACTGAAGCTTTCTTT; CDR3 protein: CASTGQGRKSNTEAFF